This T cell receptor (beta chain) was sequenced in a study of naive and memory T cell subsets. General study points: A few larger clonotypes appeared in naive repertoires, especially CD8, possibly memory cells re-expressing CD45RA.

The V gene's germline CDR1 is DFQATT and CDR2 SNEGSKA (reference sequence). V was clipped by 6 bases and J by 2 bases; unmatched bases: 9. The CDR3 runs to 15 residues. An equimolar mix of two oligonucleotides served as the beta constant-region primer for TRBC1 and TRBC2. Ligated cDNA was amplified by four rounds of PCR with nested alpha and beta constant-region primers and SP2. An oligonucleotide with the SP2 primer and a 12-nucleotide UMI was ligated to the cDNA 3' end. Each CDR3 protein gets one entry after TCRdb re-called the UMI-ligation and nested PCR reads with MiXCR. The sample yields about 99,000 distinct CDR3 sequences, approximately 15% seen once. A few counts support this clonotype. Antigen: not known.

Input material: naive CD8+ T cells from blood. The rearrangement joins TRBV20-1 to TRBJ2-3, with 9 positions matching TRBD1. The clonotype comes from a human donor in good health. CDR3 loop: CSADTGGLNTDTQYF. As DNA, the CDR3 is TGCAGTGCAGATACAGGGGGCTTGAACACAGATACGCAGTATTTT.